This T cell receptor (beta chain) was found in a study of blood T cell repertoires in COVID-19. On the study more broadly: Donors in the United States, Italy and Spain gave samples during acute or convalescent COVID-19. The analysed material was cDNA or gDNA that came from T cells, B-cell-depleted T cells, or PBMCs.

In germline, CDR1 is ENHRY, CDR2 SYGVKD. There are 15 residues in the CDR3. V lost 0 bases to trimming and J lost 5 bases, with 13 bases between them. Per the study methods: Amplification of reference gene primers provided the estimated nucleated cell counts. Produced via immunoSEQ multiplex PCR; TCRdb's table is partial and in-frame only. V and J calls and clone size are as listed in that table; D and trimming were resolved from the DNA. Of tens of thousands of clones in the sample, around four fifths were seen once. The sequence derives from a man between 65 and 85 years old with acute or convalescent COVID-19. The chain recombines TRBV10-3 with TRBJ2-5, with D tentatively TRBD1 (5 bases). Material for sequencing was peripheral blood. CDR3 in DNA: TGTGCCATCAGTGAGTCTCATACCCCAGGGGAGACCCAGTACTTC. Protein product: CAISESHTPGETQYF.